This is a list of T cell receptor beta chains from one sample in a study of shared clonotypes between healthy human individuals. Here immunoSEQ multiplex PCR was the method, and the copy in TCRdb shows in-frame clones only, minus some. The sample holds under 2.5 million clones; 85% to 95% are singletons and the top ten take approximately 0.4%. Sequenced material: naive CD4+ T cells from PBMCs. The receptor set was obtained from a young man in good health. Some clones in this sample may be carry-over from other donors' samples. Each CDR3 is given with its conserved first and last residue. The D gene is left open where the match is weak. The size of a clone is reported for some rows only, either as once, few or many, or as a class for expanded clones.

j_call,cdr3_length,clone_size,d_call,v_call,cdr3_aa,cdr3_nt
TRBJ2-7,11,-,-,TRBV28,CASSTNRNPNF,TGTGCCAGCAGTACTAACCGGAACCCAAACTTC
TRBJ2-1,15,-,-,TRBV7-9,CASSLTGVYPHEQFF,TGTGCCAGCAGCTTAACGGGAGTGTATCCCCATGAGCAGTTCTTC
TRBJ2-7,15,-,TRBD1,TRBV11-2,CASSKQKTGIYEQYF,TGTGCCAGCAGCAAACAGAAGACAGGGATCTACGAGCAGTACTTC
TRBJ2-1,13,-,TRBD1,TRBV11-3,CASSRTGNNEQFF,TGTGCCAGCAGCCGGACAGGAAACAATGAGCAGTTCTTC
TRBJ2-7,15,-,-,TRBV7-2,CASSPGVRSDYEQYF,TGTGCCAGCAGCCCCGGGGTGCGGAGTGACTACGAGCAGTACTTC
TRBJ2-1,16,-,TRBD2,TRBV5-1,CASSYLAGASINEQFF,TGCGCCAGCAGCTACTTAGCGGGAGCGAGTATCAATGAGCAGTTCTTC
TRBJ1-5,14,few,TRBD1,TRBV28,CASRTGGAGQPQHF,TGTGCCAGCAGGACAGGGGGCGCCGGTCAGCCCCAGCATTTT
TRBJ1-2,12,-,-,TRBV11-1,CASSPGNYGYTF,TGTGCCAGCAGCCCAGGGAACTATGGCTACACCTTC
TRBJ2-1,15,-,-,TRBV9,CASSVGQREYNEQFF,TGTGCCAGCAGCGTAGGTCAGAGAGAATACAATGAGCAGTTCTTC
TRBJ2-7,12,-,-,TRBV6-5,CASRSGHAEQYF,TGTGCCAGCAGATCCGGACACGCCGAGCAGTACTTC
TRBJ1-5,14,-,-,TRBV7-9,CASSFIGSNQPQHF,TGTGCCAGCAGCTTTATTGGGAGCAATCAGCCCCAGCATTTT
TRBJ2-7,13,-,TRBD1,TRBV28,CASGRTGGYEQYF,TGTGCCAGCGGGCGGACAGGCGGCTACGAGCAGTACTTC
TRBJ1-1,14,-,-,TRBV18,CASSPNVLRVAAFF,TGTGCCAGCTCTCCGAACGTACTCAGGGTCGCAGCTTTCTTT
TRBJ1-5,15,-,TRBD1,TRBV2,CASRGQVYSNQPQHF,TGTGCCAGCAGGGGACAGGTATATAGCAATCAGCCCCAGCATTTT
TRBJ2-1,14,once,-,TRBV7-2,CASSPSRGDIPQFF,TGTGCCAGCAGCCCATCCAGAGGGGACATCCCGCAGTTCTTC
TRBJ1-3,12,-,-,TRBV30,CAWTGNGNTIYF,TGTGCCTGGACAGGGAACGGCAACACCATATATTTT
TRBJ1-4,15,-,-,TRBV4-1,CASSQNWLGKEKLFF,TGCGCCAGCAGCCAAAATTGGTTGGGAAAAGAAAAACTGTTTTTT
TRBJ2-3,15,-,-,TRBV9,CASSPKQASTDTQYF,TGTGCCAGCAGCCCCAAACAGGCTAGCACAGATACGCAGTATTTT
TRBJ2-7,14,-,-,TRBV9,CASSSDYSSYEQYF,TGTGCCAGCAGCTCCGACTATTCCTCCTACGAGCAGTACTTC
TRBJ2-3,15,once,TRBD1,TRBV11-2,CASSFRTGGRDTQYF,TGTGCCAGCAGCTTCCGGACAGGGGGCCGAGATACGCAGTATTTT
TRBJ2-5,16,-,-,TRBV28,CASTSSGSMVRETQYF,TGTGCCAGCACCTCCTCCGGGAGTATGGTAAGGGAGACCCAGTACTTC
TRBJ2-7,15,-,-,TRBV5-1,CASSPGTLSSYEQYF,TGCGCCAGCAGCCCCGGGACATTGAGCTCCTACGAGCAGTACTTC
TRBJ1-5,14,once,-,TRBV9,CASSVGSGGQPQHF,TGTGCCAGCAGCGTAGGATCGGGGGGCCAGCCCCAGCATTTT
TRBJ2-7,15,-,TRBD1,TRBV18,CASSPEDRVFVEQYF,TGTGCCAGCTCACCGGAGGACAGGGTCTTCGTAGAGCAGTACTTC
TRBJ1-4,15,-,-,TRBV28,CASSLIPGGGEKLFF,TGTGCCAGCAGTTTAATTCCGGGGGGTGGTGAAAAACTGTTTTTT
TRBJ1-2,14,-,TRBD1,TRBV5-1,CASSPEGDSQGYTF,TGCGCCAGCAGCCCGGAGGGGGACAGCCAAGGCTACACCTTC
TRBJ2-1,17,-,TRBD2,TRBV7-3,CASSEAGTSGTYNEQFF,TGTGCCAGCAGCGAGGCAGGGACTAGCGGGACCTACAATGAGCAGTTCTTC
TRBJ2-7,13,-,TRBD1,TRBV18,CASSPGTGDEQYF,TGTGCCAGCTCACCCGGGACAGGGGACGAGCAGTACTTC
TRBJ2-4,14,-,-,TRBV9,CASSVVDGGDIQYF,TGTGCCAGCAGCGTGGTGGACGGAGGGGACATTCAGTACTTC
TRBJ2-4,15,-,TRBD1,TRBV6-6,CASSEGTVLRIHQYF,TGTGCCAGCAGTGAGGGGACAGTCCTTAGAATTCATCAGTACTTC
TRBJ2-7,13,-,-,TRBV4-2,CASSRLETYEQYF,TGTGCCAGCAGCCGGCTGGAAACCTACGAGCAGTACTTC
TRBJ1-2,13,once,TRBD1,TRBV28,CASRRTGIYGYTF,TGTGCCAGCAGAAGGACAGGGATCTATGGCTACACCTTC
TRBJ2-2,14,once,-,TRBV9,CASRNSPNTGELFF,TGTGCCAGCCGAAACTCCCCGAACACCGGGGAGCTGTTTTTT
TRBJ2-3,14,-,-,TRBV13,CASSGQLPTDTQYF,TGTGCCAGCAGTGGACAGCTGCCAACAGATACGCAGTATTTT
TRBJ2-1,15,-,-,TRBV7-3,CASSQTANTYNEQFF,TGTGCCAGCAGCCAGACAGCGAACACCTACAATGAGCAGTTCTTC
TRBJ1-3,17,-,-,TRBV28,CASRGGGTIGPGNTIYF,TGTGCCAGCAGGGGCGGTGGGACTATTGGGCCTGGAAACACCATATATTTT
TRBJ1-1,13,-,TRBD1,TRBV29-1,CSVAGTGDTEAFF,TGCAGCGTTGCCGGGACAGGAGACACTGAAGCTTTCTTT
TRBJ2-7,14,-,-,TRBV2,CASSRHGKGYEQYF,TGTGCCAGCAGTAGACACGGAAAAGGCTACGAGCAGTACTTC
TRBJ2-1,15,-,-,TRBV12-5,CASGLALGGPHEQFF,TGTGCTAGTGGTTTGGCCCTCGGGGGTCCCCATGAGCAGTTCTTC
TRBJ1-3,12,once,-,TRBV11-2,CASSSARNTIYF,TGTGCCAGCAGCTCGGCCCGAAACACCATATATTTT
TRBJ1-2,13,-,-,TRBV2,CASGVRGDYGYTF,TGTGCCAGCGGCGTTCGAGGTGACTATGGCTACACCTTC
TRBJ1-3,15,-,-,TRBV4-1,CASSQGPASGNTIYF,TGCGCCAGCAGCCAAGGTCCGGCGTCTGGAAACACCATATATTTT
TRBJ2-1,12,-,-,TRBV5-1,CASSLEYNEQFF,TGCGCCAGCAGCTTGGAGTACAATGAGCAGTTCTTC
TRBJ2-1,11,-,-,TRBV20-1,CSARARDEQFF,TGCAGTGCGCGCGCGAGGGATGAGCAGTTCTTC
TRBJ1-5,13,-,-,TRBV7-2,CASSPHRNQPQHF,TGTGCCAGCAGCCCACATCGAAATCAGCCCCAGCATTTT
TRBJ2-5,9,-,-,TRBV6-6,CASGETQYF,TGTGCCAGCGGGGAGACCCAGTACTTC
TRBJ1-1,12,-,-,TRBV6-5,CASSSSSTEAFF,TGTGCCAGCAGTTCAAGTAGCACTGAAGCTTTCTTT
TRBJ1-1,16,-,TRBD1,TRBV19,CASSIVQGAMNTEAFF,TGTGCCAGTAGTATAGTTCAGGGGGCGATGAACACTGAAGCTTTCTTT
TRBJ2-1,16,-,TRBD2,TRBV28,CASSPGGSQGTNEQFF,TGTGCCAGCAGCCCCGGGGGGTCCCAAGGGACGAATGAGCAGTTCTTC
TRBJ2-3,14,-,TRBD1,TRBV7-9,CASSLGQGADTQYF,TGTGCCAGCAGCTTAGGGCAGGGGGCAGATACGCAGTATTTT
TRBJ2-7,15,-,TRBD1,TRBV9,CASSAGTGGVYEQYF,TGTGCCAGCAGCGCCGGGACAGGGGGGGTCTACGAGCAGTACTTC
TRBJ1-1,11,-,-,TRBV20-1,CSARAYTEAFF,TGCAGTGCTAGAGCTTACACTGAAGCTTTCTTT
TRBJ1-5,15,once,-,TRBV5-8,CASSFVRQGMGPQHF,TGTGCCAGCAGCTTTGTTCGGCAGGGGATGGGGCCCCAGCATTTT
TRBJ2-5,15,-,TRBD2,TRBV19,CASSPVTGGSETQYF,TGTGCCAGTAGTCCAGTGACGGGGGGATCGGAGACCCAGTACTTC
TRBJ2-7,14,-,-,TRBV6-1,CASSGRLISYEQYF,TGTGCCAGCAGTGGAAGGCTCATCTCCTACGAGCAGTACTTC
TRBJ2-2,14,-,-,TRBV5-1,CASSISGNTGELFF,TGCGCCAGCAGCATTAGCGGTAACACCGGGGAGCTGTTTTTT
TRBJ2-7,15,-,-,TRBV10-3,CAISGRDSSSYEQYF,TGTGCCATCAGTGGGCGGGACAGCAGCTCCTACGAGCAGTACTTC
TRBJ2-1,14,-,TRBD1,TRBV28,CASSYSTGVSEQFF,TGTGCCAGCAGTTATTCGACAGGGGTTAGTGAGCAGTTCTTC
TRBJ2-2,17,-,TRBD2,TRBV18,CASSPTSGPPWAGELFF,TGTGCCAGCTCACCGACTAGCGGCCCTCCCTGGGCCGGGGAGCTGTTTTTT
TRBJ2-5,12,-,-,TRBV6-6,CASRRTEETQYF,TGTGCCAGCAGAAGGACAGAGGAGACCCAGTACTTC